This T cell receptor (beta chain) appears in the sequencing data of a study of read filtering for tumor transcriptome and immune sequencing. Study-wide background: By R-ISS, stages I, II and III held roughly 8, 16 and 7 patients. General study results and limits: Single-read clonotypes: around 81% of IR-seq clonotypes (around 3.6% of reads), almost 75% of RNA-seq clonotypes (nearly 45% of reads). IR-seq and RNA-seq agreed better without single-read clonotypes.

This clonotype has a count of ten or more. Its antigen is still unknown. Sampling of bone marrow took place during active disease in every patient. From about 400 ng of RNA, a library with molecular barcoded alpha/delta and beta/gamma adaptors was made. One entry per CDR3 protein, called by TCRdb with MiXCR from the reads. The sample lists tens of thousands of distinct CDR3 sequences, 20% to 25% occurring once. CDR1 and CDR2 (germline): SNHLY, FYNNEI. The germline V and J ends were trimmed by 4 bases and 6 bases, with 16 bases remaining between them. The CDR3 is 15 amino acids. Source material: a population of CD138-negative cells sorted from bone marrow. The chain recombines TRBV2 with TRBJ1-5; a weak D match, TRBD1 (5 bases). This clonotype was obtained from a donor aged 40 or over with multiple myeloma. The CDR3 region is CASSVGRGWAQPQHF. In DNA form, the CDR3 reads TGTGCCAGCAGTGTAGGAAGGGGTTGGGCTCAGCCCCAGCATTTT.